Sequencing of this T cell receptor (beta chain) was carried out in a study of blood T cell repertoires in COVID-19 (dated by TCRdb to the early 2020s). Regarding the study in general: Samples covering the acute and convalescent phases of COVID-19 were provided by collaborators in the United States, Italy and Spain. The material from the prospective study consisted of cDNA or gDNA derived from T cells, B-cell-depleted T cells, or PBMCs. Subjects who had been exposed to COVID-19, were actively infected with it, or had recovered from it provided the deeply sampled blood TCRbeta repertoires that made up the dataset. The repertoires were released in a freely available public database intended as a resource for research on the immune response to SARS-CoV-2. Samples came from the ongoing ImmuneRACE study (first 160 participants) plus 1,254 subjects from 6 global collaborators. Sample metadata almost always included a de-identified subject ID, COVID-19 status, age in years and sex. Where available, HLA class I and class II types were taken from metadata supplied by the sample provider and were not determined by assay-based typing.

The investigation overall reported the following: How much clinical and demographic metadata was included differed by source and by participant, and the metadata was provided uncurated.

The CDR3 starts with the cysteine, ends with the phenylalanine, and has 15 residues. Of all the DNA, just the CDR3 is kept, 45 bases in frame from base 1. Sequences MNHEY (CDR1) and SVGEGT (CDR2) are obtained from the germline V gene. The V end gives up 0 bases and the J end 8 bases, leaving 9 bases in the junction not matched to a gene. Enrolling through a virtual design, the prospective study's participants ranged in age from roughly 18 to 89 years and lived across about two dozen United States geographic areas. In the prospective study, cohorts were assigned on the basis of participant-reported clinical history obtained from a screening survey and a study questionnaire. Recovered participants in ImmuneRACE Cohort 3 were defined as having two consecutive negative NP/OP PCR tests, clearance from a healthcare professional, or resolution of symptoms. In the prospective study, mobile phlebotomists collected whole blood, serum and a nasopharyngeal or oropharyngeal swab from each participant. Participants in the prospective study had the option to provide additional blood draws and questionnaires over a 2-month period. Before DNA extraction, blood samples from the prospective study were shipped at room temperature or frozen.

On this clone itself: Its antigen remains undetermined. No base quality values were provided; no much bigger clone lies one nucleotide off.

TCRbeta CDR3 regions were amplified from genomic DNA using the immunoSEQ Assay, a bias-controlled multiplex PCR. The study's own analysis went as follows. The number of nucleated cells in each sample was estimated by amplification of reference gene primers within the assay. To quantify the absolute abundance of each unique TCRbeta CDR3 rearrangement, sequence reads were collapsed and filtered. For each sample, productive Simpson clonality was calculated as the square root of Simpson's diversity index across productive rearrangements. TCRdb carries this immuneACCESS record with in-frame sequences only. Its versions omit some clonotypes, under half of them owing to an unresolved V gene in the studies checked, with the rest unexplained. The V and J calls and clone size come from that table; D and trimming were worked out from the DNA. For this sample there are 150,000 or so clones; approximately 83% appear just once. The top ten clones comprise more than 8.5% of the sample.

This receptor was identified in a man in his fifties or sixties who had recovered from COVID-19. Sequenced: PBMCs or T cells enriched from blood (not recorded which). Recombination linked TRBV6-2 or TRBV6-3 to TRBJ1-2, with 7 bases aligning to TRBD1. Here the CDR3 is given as CASSYSIQGLGGYTF. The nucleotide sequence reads TGTGCCAGCAGTTACTCGATACAGGGGCTCGGCGGCTACACCTTC.